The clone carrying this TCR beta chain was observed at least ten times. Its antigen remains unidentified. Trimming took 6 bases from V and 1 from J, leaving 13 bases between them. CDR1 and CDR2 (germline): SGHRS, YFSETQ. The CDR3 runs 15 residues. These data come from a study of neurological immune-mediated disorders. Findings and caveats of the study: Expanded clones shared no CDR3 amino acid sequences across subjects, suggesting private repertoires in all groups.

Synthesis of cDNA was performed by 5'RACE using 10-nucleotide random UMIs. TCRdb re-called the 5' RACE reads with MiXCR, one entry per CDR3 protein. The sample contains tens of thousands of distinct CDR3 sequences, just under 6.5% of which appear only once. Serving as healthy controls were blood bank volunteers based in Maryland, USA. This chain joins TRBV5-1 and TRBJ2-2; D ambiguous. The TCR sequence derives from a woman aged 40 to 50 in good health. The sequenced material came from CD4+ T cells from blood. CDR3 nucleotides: TGCGCCAGCACCTTAATGGGATTGAACACCGGGGAGCTGTTTTTT. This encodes CASTLMGLNTGELFF.